This TCR beta chain was sequenced in a study of blood T cell repertoires in COVID-19. This CDR3 spans 17 amino acids. CDR1 KGHDR and CDR2 SFDVKD come from the germline V gene. With 3 bases clipped from V and 3 bases from J, the junction kept 7 bases outside the gene matches. The data were produced by immunoSEQ multiplex PCR, yet TCRdb's version contains in-frame clones alone and is incomplete. Among 150,000 to 200,000 clones, approximately 87% were seen once, and the ten largest hold around a tenth. Seattle patients were enrolled during active infection and followed longitudinally. Sequencing was done on a sample of peripheral blood. This clonotype originated in a woman between 65 and 79 years old with COVID-19, enrolled during active disease. The gene calls are TRBV24-1 and TRBJ2-5; 12 nucleotides line up with TRBD2. The CDR3 reads CATSDMTSGGFKETQYF. The CDR3 coding sequence is TGTGCCACCAGTGATATGACTAGCGGGGGATTCAAAGAGACCCAGTACTTC.